Described below is a single T cell receptor (beta chain) sequence and its context. The entry originates in a study of T cells in narcolepsy. This CDR3 is 13 amino acids long. Germline CDR1 is SGHNT and CDR2 is YYREEE (reference sequence). The ends were cut back, 1 base at V and 0 bases at J, with 5 bases in the middle. Assay: immunoSEQ multiplex PCR; the TCRdb copy retains only in-frame clones and omits some. This table holds 20,000 to 30,000 clones, just over 60% found once. The sample consisted of memory (CD45RA-) CD4+ T cells from blood. This clonotype originated in a human donor in good health. The chain employs TRBV5-4 and TRBJ2-7, with D uncertain. CDR3 DNA: TGTGCCAGCAGCTTGCCAGCCTCCTACGAGCAGTACTTC. This translates into CASSLPASYEQYF. The full variable domain, rest sourced from reference TRBV5-4 and TRBJ2-7, is ETGVTQSPTHLIKTRGQQVTLRCSSQSGHNTVSWYQQALGQGPQFIFQYYREEENGRGNFPPRFSGLQFPNYSSELNVNALELDDSALYLCASSLPASYEQYFGPGTRLTVT.